Here is one TCR beta chain with its context. This specimen comes from a study of control samples from healthy donors and cancer patients. CDR1 is SGHAT, CDR2 FQNNGV, per germline. Germline trimming cut 1 base from V and 7 bases from J; bases unmatched to any gene: 8. The CDR3 runs 17 residues. Some clones are missing from TCRdb's copy, which holds only in-frame ones; the method was immunoSEQ multiplex PCR. Its table lists roughly 190,000 clones. Sequencing used blood. V usage is TRBV11-2 and J usage is TRBJ1-6, with TRBD1 identical over 9 bases. The receptor comes from a woman aged 25 to 39 in good health. For the CDR3, the DNA is TGTGCCAGCAGCTTAGGCTCCGGGACAGGGCTAAATTCACCCCTCCACTTT. Protein: CASSLGSGTGLNSPLHF.